In this sample, the clone carrying this T cell receptor beta chain turned up many times. The data are from a study of patients and donors after allogeneic stem cell transplantation. Each CDR3 protein is one row after TCRdb ran MiXCR on the RT-PCR reads. This sample yields about 87,000 distinct CDR3 sequences, of which around 5% are seen a single time; about 3% belongs to the top ten. The ends lost 6 bases at V and 6 bases at J; junction bases unmatched: 10. The CDR3 is made up of 14 amino acids. The germline V gene has CDR1 MDHEN and CDR2 SYDVKM. The chain has TRBV28 and TRBJ2-7; 8 nucleotides align to TRBD1. This TCR came from a human donor who was either an allogeneic HSCT recipient or a stem cell or donor lymphocyte infusion donor (not recorded which). It is not recorded whose cells these are; they may come from a transplant donor. Sequencing was performed on blood, either unsorted or a sorted T cell fraction (not recorded which). The CDR3 sequence: CASRHSDRGSEQYF. DNA for the CDR3: TGTGCCAGCAGACATTCAGACAGGGGAAGCGAGCAGTACTTC.